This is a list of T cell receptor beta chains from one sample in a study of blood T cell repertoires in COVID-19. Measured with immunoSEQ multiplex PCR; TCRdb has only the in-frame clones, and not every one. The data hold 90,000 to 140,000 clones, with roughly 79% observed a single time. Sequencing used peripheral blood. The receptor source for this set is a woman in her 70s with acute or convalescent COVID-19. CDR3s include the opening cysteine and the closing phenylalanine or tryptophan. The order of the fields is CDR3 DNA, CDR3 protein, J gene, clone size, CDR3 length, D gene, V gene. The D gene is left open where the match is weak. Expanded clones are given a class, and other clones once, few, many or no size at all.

TGTGCCAGTAGACCCTCGACAATTTACAATGAGCAGTTCTTC | CASRPSTIYNEQFF | TRBJ2-1 | - | 14 | - | TRBV19
TGTGCCACCAGCAGGTCATTACAGGGGACCCAGTACTTC | CATSRSLQGTQYF | TRBJ2-5 | - | 13 | - | TRBV15
TGTGCCAGCAGTGACCCAGACAGGGGCCGCACAGATACGCAGTATTTT | CASSDPDRGRTDTQYF | TRBJ2-3 | - | 16 | TRBD1 | TRBV6-1
TGTGCCAGCAGCGCTCTCGGGGTTCCGGGGGAGACCCAGTACTTC | CASSALGVPGETQYF | TRBJ2-5 | - | 15 | - | TRBV9
TGTGCCAGCAGACCCGGGACAGGGAGGAATCAGCCCCAGCATTTT | CASRPGTGRNQPQHF | TRBJ1-5 | - | 15 | TRBD1 | TRBV2
TGTGCCAGCAGCCTCATGACTAGCGGGGCGTGGGATACGCAGTATTTT | CASSLMTSGAWDTQYF | TRBJ2-3 | - | 16 | TRBD2 | TRBV3-1/TRBV3-2
TGTGCCAGCAGCTCCCGACAGGGGGCCCACGAGCAGTACTTC | CASSSRQGAHEQYF | TRBJ2-7 | - | 14 | TRBD1 | TRBV7-2
TGTGCCTGGAGTTCAGAAATCCCCACCGGGGAGCTGTTTTTT | CAWSSEIPTGELFF | TRBJ2-2 | - | 14 | - | TRBV30
TGTGCCAGCACTTTACAGGGGGCGCGGGAGCAGTACTTC | CASTLQGAREQYF | TRBJ2-7 | few | 13 | TRBD1 | TRBV6-5
TGTGCCAGCAGCTCCTACAGGGTTGACTCGTCACCCCTCCACTTT | CASSSYRVDSSPLHF | TRBJ1-6 | - | 15 | - | TRBV7-2
TGTGCCAGCAGCTTAGGCGTGTACGAGCAGTACTTC | CASSLGVYEQYF | TRBJ2-7 | - | 12 | - | TRBV7-9
TGCGCCAGCAGCCAAGACTGGGGGGTTGGGACGGATTCCTACGAGCAGTACTTC | CASSQDWGVGTDSYEQYF | TRBJ2-7 | - | 18 | - | TRBV4-3
TGTGCCAGCTGCCAGGGGGTCCACGAGCAGTACTTC | CASCQGVHEQYF | TRBJ2-7 | - | 12 | TRBD1 | TRBV12-3/TRBV12-4
TGTGCCAGCAGGCCCCAGGGAAATTCACCCCTCCACTTT | CASRPQGNSPLHF | TRBJ1-6 | - | 13 | - | TRBV6-5
TGTGCCAGCAGTCCCTACCGGGACAGGGTTTATGGCTACACCTTC | CASSPYRDRVYGYTF | TRBJ1-2 | - | 15 | TRBD1 | TRBV6-5
TGTGCCAGCAGTTACGAACTGGGCCTCACAGATACGCAGTATTTT | CASSYELGLTDTQYF | TRBJ2-3 | - | 15 | - | TRBV6-2/TRBV6-3
TGCGCCAGCAGCTGGGCAGACCAAGAGACCCAGTACTTC | CASSWADQETQYF | TRBJ2-5 | - | 13 | - | TRBV5-1
TGCGCCAGCAGCTTAGCCCCCGTACAGGGTAACTATGGCTACACCTTC | CASSLAPVQGNYGYTF | TRBJ1-2 | - | 16 | - | TRBV5-1
TGTGCCAGCTCACCACCCCCCCCCAGAGGACAGATCGCTGAAGCTTTCTTT | CASSPPPPRGQIAEAFF | TRBJ1-1 | - | 17 | - | TRBV18
TGCAGTGCTAGAGACTCAATTGAGGATTTCTTT | CSARDSIEDFF | TRBJ1-1 | - | 11 | - | TRBV20-1
TGTGCCAGCAGCCCCGGGATAAACAATGAGCAGTTCTTC | CASSPGINNEQFF | TRBJ2-1 | - | 13 | - | TRBV7-2
TGTGCCTGGGACAGGGGCTCCTACGAGCAGTACTTC | CAWDRGSYEQYF | TRBJ2-7 | - | 12 | TRBD1 | TRBV30